Listed here are 23 T cell receptor beta chains from one sample, sequenced in a study of T-cell memory formation after mild COVID-19. TCRdb called the 5' RACE reads again in MiXCR, with one record for every CDR3 protein. The sample consists of 120,000 to 150,000 distinct CDR3 sequences, 6% of them appearing once. The sequenced sample consisted of PBMCs or a T cell subset sorted from them (not recorded which). These receptors all come from an adult woman who had mild COVID-19 (a few samples of this study predate the infection). Cell type and time point are not known.

A note on this clonotype: A single base separates this from a much larger clone, so it may be a read error. This chain joins TRBV4-2 and TRBJ1-2; TRBD1 is a possible D gene (6 bases). This CDR3 is 18 amino acids long. Germline V lookup: CDR1 LGHNA, CDR2 YNFKEQ. The DNA for the CDR3 is TGTGCCAGAAGCCAAGATCATCGGGGGCAGAATACTAACTATGGCTACACCTTC. It yields the protein CARSQDHRGQNTNYGYTF.

This clonotype was counted at least ten times. V usage is TRBV27 and J usage is TRBJ1-2, with 7 bases matching TRBD1. The CDR3 length is 15 residues. From germline, CDR1 is MNHEY and CDR2 SMNVEV (reference sequence). V gave up 5 bases and J gave up 2 bases; unmatched junction bases: 8. CDR3 sequence reads: CASSRGATGNYGYTF. CDR3 DNA: TGTGCCAGCAGTCGAGGAGCGACAGGGAACTATGGCTACACCTTC.

This clonotype was recorded a few times. This chain connects TRBV18 to TRBJ1-5; 10 nucleotides agree with TRBD1. Losses at the gene ends were 3 bases for V and 10 bases for J; bases not matched to a gene: 9. From germline, CDR1 is KGHSH and CDR2 LQKENI. The CDR3 runs 15 residues. Here the CDR3 reads CASSPGQGPKEPQHF. The DNA of the CDR3 is TGTGCCAGCTCACCGGGACAGGGGCCCAAGGAACCCCAGCATTTT.

The genes are TRBV4-2 and TRBJ2-1; 9 nucleotides match TRBD2. Looked up from germline, CDR1 is LGHNA and CDR2 is YNFKEQ. The CDR3 is 18 amino acids. V shed 0 bases, J shed 1 base, and the junction held 7 bases outside the gene matches. CDR3 loop: CASSQDVQGLASYNEQFF. CDR3 bases: TGTGCCAGCAGCCAAGATGTGCAAGGACTAGCGTCCTACAATGAGCAGTTCTTC.

This chain links TRBV4-1 with TRBJ2-5; 9 bases match TRBD2. The germline CDR1 and CDR2 sequences are MGHRA and YSYEKL. There are 18 residues in the CDR3. J gave up 5 bases and V 0 bases, and 13 bases lay outside the gene matches. CDR3 region: CASSQERGQAGGLETQYF. CDR3 DNA sequence: TGCGCCAGCAGCCAAGAAAGGGGCCAGGCGGGGGGGTTGGAGACCCAGTACTTC.

On this clonotype itself: Given a much more abundant clone one base away, this may be a read error. The gene calls are TRBV20-1 and TRBJ1-5; no clear D. Germline CDR1 DFQATT, CDR2 SNEGSKA (reference sequence). There are 15 residues in the CDR3. Trimming stripped 2 bases from V and 4 bases from J, with 15 bases between. CDR3 region: CSARPVPWGNQPQHF. Written as DNA, the CDR3 is TGCAGTGCTAGACCCGTCCCGTGGGGAAATCAGCCCCAGCATTTT.

This sequence joins TRBV2 and TRBJ2-3; D gene unclear. CDR1 and CDR2 from the germline V gene are SNHLY and FYNNEI. Trimming removed 0 bases from V and 6 bases from J, with 10 bases in between. The CDR3 is 14 amino acids. The CDR3 nucleotides are TGTGCCAGCAGTGAAGCGCCGATCCGGGATACGCAGTATTTT. Amino acids: CASSEAPIRDTQYF. Supplemented by reference TRBV2 and TRBJ2-3, the full variable domain reads EPEVTQTPSHQVTQMGQEVILRCVPISNHLYFYWYRQILGQKVEFLVSFYNNEISEKSEIFDDQFSVERPDGSNFTLKIRSTKLEDSAMYFCASSEAPIRDTQYFGPGTRLTVL.

This clonotype has a count of ten or more. This chain links TRBV14 with TRBJ1-1; D is unclear. V shed 3 bases and J shed 0 bases, with 8 bases lying between them. The length of the CDR3 is 14 residues. Germline V gene lookup returns CDR1 SGHDN and CDR2 FVKESK. DNA of the CDR3: TGTGCCAGCAGCCAGGCCGGCATGAACACTGAAGCTTTCTTT. It specifies CASSQAGMNTEAFF. Based on the CDR3 plus reference TRBV14 and TRBJ1-1, the full variable domain is EAGVTQFPSHSVIEKGQTVTLRCDPISGHDNLYWYRRVMGKEIKFLLHFVKESKQDESGMPNNRFLAERTGGTYSTLKVQPAELEDSGVYFCASSQAGMNTEAFFGQGTRLTVV.

The sample holds many counts of this clonotype. The chain has TRBV11-2 and TRBJ1-5; no firm D call. Trimming removed 1 base at V and 6 bases at J, with 7 bases between. CDR3 length equals 13 residues. The germline V gene encodes CDR1 SGHAT and CDR2 FQNNGV. The CDR3 is CASSLAGGQPQHF. DNA for the CDR3: TGTGCCAGCAGCTTAGCAGGAGGTCAGCCCCAGCATTTT.

This chain links TRBV4-2 with TRBJ1-2; weak D call: TRBD1 (6 bases). The CDR3 covers 14 residues. Germline CDR1 is LGHNA and CDR2 is YNFKEQ. The ends were cut back, 0 bases at V and 6 bases at J, with 11 bases in the middle. CDR3 amino acids: CASSQDAGDHGYTF. The CDR3 DNA sequence: TGTGCCAGCAGCCAAGATGCAGGGGATCATGGCTACACCTTC.

This clonotype was counted many times. The chain uses TRBV12-3 or TRBV12-4 and TRBJ1-2; 7 bases are a match to TRBD1. Trimming took 6 bases from V and 4 from J; bases not matched to a gene: 5. The CDR3 extends over 13 amino acids. CDR3 in DNA: TGTGCCAGCAGGGGGACAGTCAGCTATGGCTACACCTTC. This translates into CASRGTVSYGYTF.

This clonotype was detected only a few times. The rearrangement uses TRBV12-3 or TRBV12-4 and TRBJ2-1; tentative D call: TRBD1 (6 bases). Trimming took off 5 bases at V and 6 bases at J, with 14 bases between the two ends. CDR3 length: 14 amino acids. This chain's CDR3 is CASSLPTGLNEQFF. For the CDR3, the DNA is TGTGCCAGCAGTCTCCCGACAGGCCTCAATGAGCAGTTCTTC.

At least ten counts were recorded for this clonotype. The chain joins TRBV7-9 to TRBJ1-4, with D possibly being TRBD1 (5 bases). The V end was cut by 2 bases, the J end by 8 bases, with 12 bases between. The CDR3 length is 14 residues. Germline V gene lookup returns CDR1 SEHNR and CDR2 FQNEAQ (reference sequence). The DNA for the CDR3 is TGTGCCAGCAGCTTACGGGGGTTTGGCGAAAAACTGTTTTTT. Translated, it gives CASSLRGFGEKLFF. Drawing the rest from reference TRBV7-9 and TRBJ1-4, the complete variable domain is DTGVSQNPRHKITKRGQNVTFRCDPISEHNRLYWYRQTLGQGPEFLTYFQNEAQLEKSRLLSDRFSAERPKGSFSTLEIQRTEQGDSAMYLCASSLRGFGEKLFFGSGTQLSVL.

This clonotype was counted only a few times. V and J are TRBV18 and TRBJ2-3; no definite D call. This CDR3 contains 14 residues. V was shortened by 2 bases and J by 2 bases, with 8 bases between the two germline ends. Germline CDR1 is KGHSH and CDR2 is LQKENI. CDR3 sequence: CASSPSVHTDTQYF. CDR3 bases: TGTGCCAGCTCACCATCGGTACACACAGATACGCAGTATTTT.

This clonotype was seen at least ten times. The gene calls are TRBV7-2 and TRBJ1-2; no clear D gene. V lost 1 base and J lost 2, with 11 bases in between. The CDR3 contains 15 residues. CDR1 is SGHTA, CDR2 FQGNSA, per germline. CDR3 region: CASSLGPNTNYGYTF. In nucleotides, the CDR3 is TGTGCCAGCAGCTTAGGCCCAAACACCAACTATGGCTACACCTTC. Together with reference TRBV7-2 and TRBJ1-2, the CDR3 gives the full variable domain: GAGVSQSPSNKVTEKGKDVELRCDPISGHTALYWYRQSLGQGLEFLIYFQGNSAPDKSGLPSDRFSAERTGGSVSTLTIQRTQQEDSAVYLCASSLGPNTNYGYTFGSGTRLTVV.

This chain uses TRBV11-2 with TRBJ2-1; D remains unclear. With 0 bases removed from V and 9 bases from J, the gap between germline ends came to 6 bases. The CDR3 contains 12 residues. The germline V gene encodes CDR1 SGHAT and CDR2 FQNNGV. This CDR3 is CASSLDSSEQFF. As DNA, the CDR3 is TGTGCCAGCAGCTTAGATAGTAGTGAGCAGTTCTTC.

This clonotype has ten or more counts. This sequence joins TRBV5-1 and TRBJ2-7; TRBD1 agrees at 10 bases. The CDR3 runs to 14 residues. The germline gives CDR1 SGHRS, CDR2 YFSETQ. J was trimmed by 3 bases and V by 4 bases; bases with no gene match: 4. The CDR3 here is CASSHGQGGYEQYF. The CDR3 DNA follows: TGCGCCAGCAGCCACGGACAGGGGGGCTACGAGCAGTACTTC.

V is TRBV18 and J is TRBJ1-1; TRBD1 is a possible D gene (6 bases). CDR3 length: 15 residues. Germline V lookup: CDR1 KGHSH, CDR2 LQKENI. The V end lost 3 bases, the J end lost 7 bases, and 18 bases lay between the germline ends. The CDR3 DNA reads TGTGCCAGCTCACCTCCGGACACACAGGGACTTGAAGCTTTCTTT. Amino acids: CASSPPDTQGLEAFF.

This clonotype was seen a handful of times. The chain has TRBV9 and TRBJ1-1; TRBD1 matches 7 bases. Germline trimming cut 2 bases from V and 1 base from J; bases unmatched to any gene: 11. Germline CDR1 SGDLS, CDR2 YYNGEE. The CDR3 loop spans 17 amino acids. CDR3 amino acids: CASSVVQGGSRNTEAFF. The CDR3 DNA reads as TGTGCCAGCAGCGTCGTCCAGGGGGGGTCCAGGAACACTGAAGCTTTCTTT.

The J gene is TRBJ2-1, the V gene TRBV2; D is perhaps TRBD2 (6 bases). Trimming took 2 bases from V and 9 from J, leaving 20 bases between them. Germline assignment: CDR1 SNHLY and CDR2 FYNNEI. This CDR3 is 16 amino acids long. CDR3 region: CASSERGGLARIEQFF. Written as DNA, the CDR3 is TGTGCCAGCAGTGAAAGGGGAGGTCTAGCTCGGATTGAGCAGTTCTTC.

This clonotype has just a few counts. The chain links TRBV5-1 to TRBJ2-5, with D perhaps matching TRBD1 or TRBD2 (5 bases each). CDR1 and CDR2 from the germline V gene are SGHRS and YFSETQ. Trimming took 2 bases from V and 1 from J, leaving 12 bases between them. The CDR3 is 15 amino acids. The chain's CDR3 is CASSLVRGPQETQYF. CDR3 coding DNA: TGCGCCAGCAGCTTAGTCCGGGGCCCCCAAGAGACCCAGTACTTC.

The sample holds many counts of this clonotype. The gene calls are TRBV12-3 or TRBV12-4 and TRBJ2-1, with a weak D call TRBD1 (6 bases). The CDR3 contains 13 residues. V dropped 5 bases and J dropped 9 bases, with 14 bases sitting between them. This CDR3 is CASSRQENGEQFF. DNA of the CDR3: TGTGCCAGCAGTCGACAGGAGAACGGTGAGCAGTTCTTC.

To note about this clonotype: This could be a read error, since a much larger clone is one nucleotide away. The chain is built from TRBV5-1 and TRBJ2-4; D ambiguous. Germline V lookup: CDR1 SGHRS, CDR2 YFSETQ. V was clipped by 0 bases and J by 0 bases, with 10 bases between them. This CDR3 comprises 16 residues. This chain's CDR3 is CASSLGWNPAKNIQYF. The CDR3 DNA reads as TGCGCCAGCAGCTTGGGATGGAACCCAGCCAAAAACATTCAGTACTTC.